The clone carrying this TCR beta chain was observed a single time. This sample is drawn from a study of shared clonotypes between healthy human individuals. TCRdb's table, derived via immunoSEQ multiplex PCR, lists solely in-frame clones and lacks some. The repertoire holds about 510,000 clones, with about 79% as singletons. The V and J ends lost 2 bases and 7 bases respectively, with 20 bases between them. CDR3 length: 16 residues. Germline V CDR1 and CDR2: SGHVS, FNYEAQ. Sequencing was done on a sample of PBMCs. V is TRBV7-6 and J is TRBJ1-1, with D unclear. The source of this sequence is a middle-aged woman in good health. Some clones in this sample may be carry-over from other donors' samples. The CDR3 DNA reads as TGTGCCAGCAGCTTAAGAAAGGCAGGCGCGCGGGGTGAAGCTTTCTTT. It codes for CASSLRKAGARGEAFF.